Described below is a single T cell receptor beta chain sequence and its context. Its antigen is still unknown. CDR3 length: 14 residues. Per germline, CDR1 SQVTM and CDR2 ANQGSEA. The ends were cut back, 7 bases at V and 2 bases at J, with 15 bases in the middle. This sample was included in a study of T cell responses to AZD1222 COVID-19 vaccine. Across the study: Second doses at about 4 or about 12 weeks were pooled.

The data were produced by immunoSEQ multiplex PCR, yet TCRdb's version contains in-frame clones alone and is incomplete. The data contain more than 150,000 clones, 85% to 95% of them singletons. Study findings and constraints: Most donors were white British and more were female, and clonal diversity was possibly underestimated. At baseline, seropositivity was found in only a handful of AZD1222 recipients. Spike-specific TCR breadth and depth went up after people got two AZD1222 doses.

The source material was peripheral blood, sampled on day 0 of AZD1222 vaccination. The sequence was collected from an adult in good health. The chain is built from TRBV29-1 and TRBJ2-1, with a tentative D call TRBD2 (6 bases). CDR3 protein: CSASRLETYNEQFF. CDR3 DNA sequence: TGCAGCGCCTCTCGACTAGAAACCTACAATGAGCAGTTCTTC.